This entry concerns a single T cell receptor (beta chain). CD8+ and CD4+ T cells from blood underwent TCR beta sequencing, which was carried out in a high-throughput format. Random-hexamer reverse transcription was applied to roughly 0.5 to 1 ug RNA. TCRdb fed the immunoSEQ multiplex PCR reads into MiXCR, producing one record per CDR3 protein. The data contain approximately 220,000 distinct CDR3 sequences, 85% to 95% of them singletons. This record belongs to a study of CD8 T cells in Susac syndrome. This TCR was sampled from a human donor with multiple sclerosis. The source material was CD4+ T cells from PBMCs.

The CDR3 region is CASSLDRADTGELFF. CDR3 bases: TGCGCCAGCAGCTTGGATAGGGCGGACACCGGGGAGCTGTTTTTT. The gene calls are TRBV5-1 and TRBJ2-2; D gene unclear. Germline V CDR1 and CDR2: SGHRS, YFSETQ. This CDR3 is 15 amino acids long. V lost 0 bases, J lost 3 bases, and 9 bases lay in between.